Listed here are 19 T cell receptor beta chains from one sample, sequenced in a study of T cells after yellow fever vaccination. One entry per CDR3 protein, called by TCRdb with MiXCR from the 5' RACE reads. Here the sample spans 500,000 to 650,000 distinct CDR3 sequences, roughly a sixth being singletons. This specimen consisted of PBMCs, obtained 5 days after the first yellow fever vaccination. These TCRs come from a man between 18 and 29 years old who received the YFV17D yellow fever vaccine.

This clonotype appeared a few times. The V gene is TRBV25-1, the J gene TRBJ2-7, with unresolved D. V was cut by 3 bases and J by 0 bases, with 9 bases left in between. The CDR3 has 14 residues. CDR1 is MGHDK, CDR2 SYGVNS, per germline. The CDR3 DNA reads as TGTGCCAGCAGTGAGTTATGGAGCTCCTACGAGCAGTACTTC. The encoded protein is CASSELWSSYEQYF.

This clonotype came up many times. The CDR3 reads CASSFYTDTQYF. The CDR3 region has the DNA TGTGCCAGCAGCTTTTACACAGATACGCAGTATTTT. J is TRBJ2-3 and V is TRBV7-2, with D hard to call. Per germline, CDR1 SGHTA and CDR2 FQGNSA. The CDR3 runs 12 residues. Trimming removed 3 bases from V and 2 bases from J, with 3 bases in between. Full variable domain (missing parts from reference TRBV7-2 and TRBJ2-3): GAGVSQSPSNKVTEKGKDVELRCDPISGHTALYWYRQSLGQGLEFLIYFQGNSAPDKSGLPSDRFSAERTGGSVSTLTIQRTQQEDSAVYLCASSFYTDTQYFGPGTRLTVL.

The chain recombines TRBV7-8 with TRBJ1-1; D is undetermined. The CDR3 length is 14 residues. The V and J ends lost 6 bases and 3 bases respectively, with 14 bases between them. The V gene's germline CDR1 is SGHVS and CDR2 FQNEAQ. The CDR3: CASSFADGYTEAFF. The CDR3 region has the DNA TGTGCCAGCAGTTTCGCGGACGGCTACACTGAAGCTTTCTTT.

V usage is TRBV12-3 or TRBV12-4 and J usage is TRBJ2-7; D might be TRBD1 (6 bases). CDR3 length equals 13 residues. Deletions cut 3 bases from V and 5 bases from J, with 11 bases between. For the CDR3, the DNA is TGTGCCAGCAGTTTCAGGGGTGAAAACGAGCAGTACTTC. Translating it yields CASSFRGENEQYF.

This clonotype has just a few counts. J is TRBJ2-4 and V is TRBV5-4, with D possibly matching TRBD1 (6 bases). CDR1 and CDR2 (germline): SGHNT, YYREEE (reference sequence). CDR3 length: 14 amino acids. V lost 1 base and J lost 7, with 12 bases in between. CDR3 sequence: CASSLKDSTNIQYF. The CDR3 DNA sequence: TGTGCCAGCAGCTTGAAGGACAGTACTAACATTCAGTACTTC.

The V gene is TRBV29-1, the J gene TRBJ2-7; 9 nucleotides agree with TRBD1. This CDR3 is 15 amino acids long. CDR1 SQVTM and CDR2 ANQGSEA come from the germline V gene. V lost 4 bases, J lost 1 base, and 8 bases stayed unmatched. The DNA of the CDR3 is TGCAGCGTTGTCCGGGACAGGGTTTCGTCCTACGAGCAGTACTTC. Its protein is CSVVRDRVSSYEQYF.

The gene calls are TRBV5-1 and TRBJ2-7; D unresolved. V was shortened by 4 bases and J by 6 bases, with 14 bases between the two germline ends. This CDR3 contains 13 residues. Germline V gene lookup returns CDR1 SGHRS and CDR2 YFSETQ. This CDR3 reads CASSALDMSEQYF. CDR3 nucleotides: TGCGCCAGCAGCGCGTTAGACATGTCCGAGCAGTACTTC. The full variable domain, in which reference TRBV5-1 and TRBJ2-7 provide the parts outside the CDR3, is KAGVTQTPRYLIKTRGQQVTLSCSPISGHRSVSWYQQTPGQGLQFLFEYFSETQRNKGNFPGRFSGRQFSNSRSEMNVSTLELGDSALYLCASSALDMSEQYFGPGTRLTVT.

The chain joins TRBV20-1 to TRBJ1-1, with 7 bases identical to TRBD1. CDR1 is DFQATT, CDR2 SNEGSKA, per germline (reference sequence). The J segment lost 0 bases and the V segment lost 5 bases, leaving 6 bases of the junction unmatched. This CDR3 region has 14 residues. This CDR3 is CSARGQLMNTEAFF. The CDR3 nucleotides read TGCAGTGCTCGGGGACAGCTGATGAACACTGAAGCTTTCTTT.

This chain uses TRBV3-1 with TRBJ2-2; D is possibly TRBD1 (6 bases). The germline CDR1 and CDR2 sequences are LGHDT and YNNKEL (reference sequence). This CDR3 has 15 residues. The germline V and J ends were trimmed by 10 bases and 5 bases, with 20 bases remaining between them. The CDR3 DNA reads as TGTGCCACCAGTGCGGACAGTCCGGGGACCGGGGAGCTGTTTTTT. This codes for CATSADSPGTGELFF. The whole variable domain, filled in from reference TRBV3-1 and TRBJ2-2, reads DTAVSQTPKYLVTQMGNDKSIKCEQNLGHDTMYWYKQDSKKFLKIMFSYNNKELIINETVPNRFSPKSPDKAHLNLHINSLELGDSAVYFCATSADSPGTGELFFGEGSRLTVL.

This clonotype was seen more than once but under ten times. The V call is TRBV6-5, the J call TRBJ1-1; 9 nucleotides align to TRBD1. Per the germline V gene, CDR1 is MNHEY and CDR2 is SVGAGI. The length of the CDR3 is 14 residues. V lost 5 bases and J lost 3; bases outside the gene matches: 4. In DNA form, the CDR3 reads TGTGCCAGCAGTAACAGGGGGCCGGACACTGAAGCTTTCTTT. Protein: CASSNRGPDTEAFF.

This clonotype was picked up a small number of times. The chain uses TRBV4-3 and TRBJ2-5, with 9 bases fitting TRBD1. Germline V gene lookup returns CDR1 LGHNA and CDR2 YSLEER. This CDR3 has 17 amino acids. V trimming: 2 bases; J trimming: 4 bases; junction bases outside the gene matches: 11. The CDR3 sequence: CASSQFGAGQGPETQYF. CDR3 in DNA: TGCGCCAGCAGCCAATTTGGGGCGGGACAGGGACCAGAGACCCAGTACTTC.

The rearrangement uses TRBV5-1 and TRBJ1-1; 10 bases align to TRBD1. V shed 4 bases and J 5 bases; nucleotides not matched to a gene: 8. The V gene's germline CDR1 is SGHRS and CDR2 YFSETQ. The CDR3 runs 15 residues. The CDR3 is CASSPETGGKTEAFF. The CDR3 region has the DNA TGCGCCAGCAGCCCGGAGACAGGGGGCAAGACTGAAGCTTTCTTT.

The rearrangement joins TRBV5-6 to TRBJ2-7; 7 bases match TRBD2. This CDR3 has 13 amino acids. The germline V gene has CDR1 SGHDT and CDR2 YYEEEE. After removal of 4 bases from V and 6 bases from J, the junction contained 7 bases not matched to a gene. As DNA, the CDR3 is TGTGCCAGCAGCCCCCGGGACTATCCCGAGCAGTACGTC. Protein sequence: CASSPRDYPEQYV.

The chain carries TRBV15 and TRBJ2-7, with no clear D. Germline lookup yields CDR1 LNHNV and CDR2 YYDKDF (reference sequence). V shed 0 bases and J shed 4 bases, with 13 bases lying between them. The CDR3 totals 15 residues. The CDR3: CATSRDPGLPYEQYF. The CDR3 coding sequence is TGTGCCACCAGCAGAGACCCGGGCCTCCCTTACGAGCAGTACTTC.

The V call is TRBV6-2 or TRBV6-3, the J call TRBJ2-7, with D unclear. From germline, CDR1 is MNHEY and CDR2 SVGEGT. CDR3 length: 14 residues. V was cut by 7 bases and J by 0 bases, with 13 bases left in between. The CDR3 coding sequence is TGTGCCAGCACCTACGATACTACCTCCTACGAGCAGTACTTC. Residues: CASTYDTTSYEQYF.

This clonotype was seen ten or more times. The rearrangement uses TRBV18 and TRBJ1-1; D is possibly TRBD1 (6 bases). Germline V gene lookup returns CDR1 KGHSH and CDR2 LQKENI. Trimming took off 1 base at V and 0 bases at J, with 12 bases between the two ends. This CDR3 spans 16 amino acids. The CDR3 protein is CASSPRTAEMNTEAFF. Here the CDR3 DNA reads TGTGCCAGCTCACCACGGACAGCAGAGATGAACACTGAAGCTTTCTTT.

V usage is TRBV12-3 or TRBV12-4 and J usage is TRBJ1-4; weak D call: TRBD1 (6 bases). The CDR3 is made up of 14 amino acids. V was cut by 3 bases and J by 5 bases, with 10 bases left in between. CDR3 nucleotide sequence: TGTGCCAGCAGTTTTTCACAGGGAAATGAAAAACTGTTTTTT. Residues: CASSFSQGNEKLFF.

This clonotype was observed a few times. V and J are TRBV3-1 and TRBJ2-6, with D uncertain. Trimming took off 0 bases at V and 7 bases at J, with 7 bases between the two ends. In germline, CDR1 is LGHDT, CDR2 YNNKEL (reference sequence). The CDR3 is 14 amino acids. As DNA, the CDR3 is TGTGCCAGCAGCCAAGAATATTCCGCCAACGTCCTGACTTTC. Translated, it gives CASSQEYSANVLTF.

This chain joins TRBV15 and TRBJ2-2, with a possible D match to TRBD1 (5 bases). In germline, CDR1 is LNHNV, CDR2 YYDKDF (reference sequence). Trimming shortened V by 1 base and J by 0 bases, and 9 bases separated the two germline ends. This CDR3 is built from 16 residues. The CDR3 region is CATSRGKGSNTGELFF. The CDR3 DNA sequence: TGTGCCACCAGCAGAGGAAAGGGGTCGAACACCGGGGAGCTGTTTTTT. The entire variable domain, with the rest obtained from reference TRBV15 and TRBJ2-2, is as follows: DAMVIQNPRYQVTQFGKPVTLSCSQTLNHNVMYWYQQKSSQAPKLLFHYYDKDFNNEADTPDNFQSRRPNTSFCFLDIRSPGLGDTAMYLCATSRGKGSNTGELFFGEGSRLTVL.